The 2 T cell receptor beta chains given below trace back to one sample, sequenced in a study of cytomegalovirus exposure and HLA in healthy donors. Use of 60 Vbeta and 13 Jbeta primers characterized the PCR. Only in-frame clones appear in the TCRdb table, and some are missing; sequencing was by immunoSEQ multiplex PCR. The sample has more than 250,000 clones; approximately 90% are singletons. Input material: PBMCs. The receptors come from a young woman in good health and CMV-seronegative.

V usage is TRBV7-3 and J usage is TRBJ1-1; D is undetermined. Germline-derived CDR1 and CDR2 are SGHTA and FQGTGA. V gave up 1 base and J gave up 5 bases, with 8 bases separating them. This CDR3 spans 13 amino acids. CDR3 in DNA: TGTGCCAGCAGCTTAATTGGAGGGACTGAAGCTTTCTTT. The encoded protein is CASSLIGGTEAFF.

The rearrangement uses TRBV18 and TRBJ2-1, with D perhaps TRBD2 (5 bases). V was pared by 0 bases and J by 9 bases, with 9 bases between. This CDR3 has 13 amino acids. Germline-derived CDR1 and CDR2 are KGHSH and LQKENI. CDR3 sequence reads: CASSPPGGGEQFF. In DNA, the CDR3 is TGTGCCAGCTCACCACCGGGCGGAGGTGAGCAGTTCTTC.